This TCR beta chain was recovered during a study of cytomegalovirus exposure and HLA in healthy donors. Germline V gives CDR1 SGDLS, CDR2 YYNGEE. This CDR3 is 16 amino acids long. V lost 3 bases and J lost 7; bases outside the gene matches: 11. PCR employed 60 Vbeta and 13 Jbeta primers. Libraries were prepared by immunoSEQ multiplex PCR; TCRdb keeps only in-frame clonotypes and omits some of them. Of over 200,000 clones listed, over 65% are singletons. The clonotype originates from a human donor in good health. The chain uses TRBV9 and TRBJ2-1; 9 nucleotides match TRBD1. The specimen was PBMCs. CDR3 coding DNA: TGTGCCAGCAGCGCAGTCCTGGGACAGGGTGCGAATGAGCAGTTCTTC. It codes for CASSAVLGQGANEQFF. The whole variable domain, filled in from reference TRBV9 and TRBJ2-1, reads DSGVTQTPKHLITATGQRVTLRCSPRSGDLSVYWYQQSLDQGLQFLIQYYNGEERAKGNILERFSAQQFPDLHSELNLSSLELGDSALYFCASSAVLGQGANEQFFGPGTRLTVL.